What follows are 25 T cell receptor beta chains derived from one specimen sequenced in a study of PD-1 blockade in mismatch repair-deficient tumors. Produced via immunoSEQ multiplex PCR; TCRdb's table is partial and in-frame only. This repertoire shows 45,000 to 55,000 clones, over 75% found once; its top ten account for 7% to 8.5%. The source material was peripheral blood, sampled more than 19 weeks after starting pembrolizumab. The receptors shown here come from an adult with mismatch repair-deficient cancer.

The J gene is TRBJ1-1, the V gene TRBV28; D ambiguous. The CDR3 runs 12 residues. CDR1 MDHEN and CDR2 SYDVKM come from the germline V gene. The V end lost 2 bases, the J end lost 10 bases, and 11 bases lay between the germline ends. The CDR3 DNA reads as TGTGCCAGCAGTTTAATTGCTTCGGGAGCTTTCTTT. Its protein product is CASSLIASGAFF.

This clone was observed a few times. The V and J genes are TRBV7-3 and TRBJ2-1; a possible D gene is TRBD1 (5 bases). CDR3 length: 15 amino acids. V lost 5 bases and J lost 6, with 17 bases in between. Germline CDR1 reads SGHTA; CDR2 reads FQGTGA. Here the CDR3 DNA reads TGTGCCAGCAGCCCTACCCCGTTGACAGTCAATGAGCAGTTCTTC. It specifies CASSPTPLTVNEQFF.

The V and J genes are TRBV15 and TRBJ2-3; 7 nucleotides match TRBD1. The CDR3 consists of 15 residues. Trimming took 0 bases from V and 2 from J; bases not matched to a gene: 2. Germline CDR1 and CDR2: LNHNV and YYDKDF (reference sequence). Written as DNA, the CDR3 is TGTGCCACCAGCAGAGATGACAGGGTCACAGATACGCAGTATTTT. Amino acid sequence: CATSRDDRVTDTQYF.

The chain joins TRBV7-9 to TRBJ2-6, with D hard to call. From germline, CDR1 is SEHNR and CDR2 FQNEAQ (reference sequence). V lost 0 bases, J lost 0 bases, and 3 bases lay in between. The CDR3 is 15 amino acids. CDR3 sequence (DNA): TGTGCCAGCAGCTTAGCGGTCTCTGGGGCCAACGTCCTGACTTTC. This sequence encodes CASSLAVSGANVLTF.

The chain employs TRBV11-3 and TRBJ2-3, with TRBD1 identical over 8 bases. Germline values: CDR1 SGHNT, CDR2 YENEEA. The CDR3 is 14 residues long. With 5 bases clipped from V and 3 bases from J, the junction kept 4 bases outside the gene matches. DNA for the CDR3: TGTGCCAGCAGCGTCGGACAGGGAACAGATACGCAGTATTTT. Protein: CASSVGQGTDTQYF.

The chain carries TRBV29-1 and TRBJ2-4, with 8 bases fitting TRBD1. Losses at the gene ends were 3 bases for V and 0 bases for J; bases not matched to a gene: 7. Germline loops: CDR1 SQVTM, CDR2 ANQGSEA. The CDR3 extends over 16 amino acids. CDR3 coding DNA: TGCAGCGTTGAGGGTGGACAGGGCCTAGCCAAAAACATTCAGTACTTC. Protein product: CSVEGGQGLAKNIQYF.

This chain uses TRBV7-9 with TRBJ2-7, with D unclear. This CDR3 has 14 residues. Looked up from germline, CDR1 is SEHNR and CDR2 is FQNEAQ (reference sequence). Between the trimmed V and J ends, which lost 0 bases and 2 bases, there was a span of 8 bases. The CDR3 coding sequence is TGTGCCAGCAGCTTAGCAGGGAATACCTACGAGCAGTACTTC. Encoded protein: CASSLAGNTYEQYF.

V usage is TRBV10-2 and J usage is TRBJ2-1; D gene unclear. V dropped 7 bases and J dropped 9 bases, with 13 bases sitting between them. The germline V gene encodes CDR1 WSHSY and CDR2 SAAADI. The CDR3 extends over 12 amino acids. CDR3: CASKEGLGEQFF. CDR3 bases: TGCGCCAGCAAGGAAGGGTTAGGTGAGCAGTTCTTC.

This chain links TRBV16 with TRBJ1-3; 9 nucleotides match TRBD1. V dropped 4 bases and J dropped 4; count of bases not matched to a gene: 2. The CDR3 length is 14 residues. Germline V lookup: CDR1 KGHSY, CDR2 FQNENV. The CDR3 DNA reads as TGTGCCAGCAGCCGGGACAGGGCCGGAAACACCATATATTTT. Protein product: CASSRDRAGNTIYF.

The J gene is TRBJ1-3, the V gene TRBV6-1; D uncertain. This CDR3 region has 17 residues. The V gene lost 1 base and the J gene lost 3 bases, with 16 bases spanning the gap. Germline lookup yields CDR1 MNHNS and CDR2 SASEGT. The CDR3 sequence: CASSEVEGSPLGNTIYF. CDR3 nucleotide sequence: TGTGCCAGCAGTGAAGTCGAGGGATCGCCCCTTGGAAACACCATATATTTT.

J is TRBJ1-1 and V is TRBV5-1; D not resolved. The CDR3 runs to 15 residues. Germline V lookup: CDR1 SGHRS, CDR2 YFSETQ. V was clipped by 0 bases and J by 1 base, with 10 bases between them. The CDR3 sequence is CASSLAPWPNTEAFF. DNA of the CDR3: TGCGCCAGCAGCTTGGCACCCTGGCCGAACACTGAAGCTTTCTTT.

This sequence joins TRBV7-9 and TRBJ1-3; D remains unclear. The CDR3 runs to 14 residues. Germline values: CDR1 SEHNR, CDR2 FQNEAQ (reference sequence). Trimming cost V 2 bases and J 4 bases, with 9 bases left between them. This chain's CDR3 is CASSLIPGGNTIYF. CDR3 coding DNA: TGTGCCAGCAGCTTAATCCCTGGCGGAAACACCATATATTTT.

This clone was recorded a few times. The chain carries TRBV5-1 and TRBJ1-1; D ambiguous. The CDR3 totals 12 residues. CDR1 SGHRS and CDR2 YFSETQ come from the germline V gene. V was pared by 5 bases and J by 6 bases, with 11 bases between. CDR3 sequence (DNA): TGCGCCAGCAGTATGGGGAAATCTGAAGCTTTCTTT. It is translated as CASSMGKSEAFF.

The chain links TRBV5-8 to TRBJ1-2; D ambiguous. Germline V gene sequence: CDR1 SGHTS, CDR2 YDEGEE. Trimming stripped 0 bases from V and 8 bases from J, with 17 bases between. The CDR3 length is 15 residues. The chain's CDR3 is CASSLEVGNSRGYTF. The CDR3 region has the DNA TGTGCCAGCAGCTTGGAAGTTGGCAATTCTCGAGGCTACACCTTC.

The chain uses TRBV9 and TRBJ2-7, with 16 bases lining up with TRBD2. Trimming took 4 bases from V and 4 from J; bases not matched to a gene: 11. CDR3 length: 18 residues. Germline CDR1 SGDLS, CDR2 YYNGEE. The DNA for the CDR3 is TGTGCCAGCAGCCCCGGGACTAGCGGGAGGGCCGCGGATTACGAGCAGTACTTC. Translation: CASSPGTSGRAADYEQYF.

The rearrangement joins TRBV10-2 to TRBJ1-5, with D possibly TRBD1 on 5 matching bases. CDR1 and CDR2 (germline): WSHSY, SAAADI. The CDR3 consists of 14 residues. Trimming pared 4 bases from V and 2 bases from J, leaving 9 bases between. CDR3 sequence: CASSVGGGNQPQHF. CDR3 nucleotides: TGCGCCAGCAGTGTTGGAGGGGGCAATCAGCCCCAGCATTTT.

The rearrangement joins TRBV2 to TRBJ2-2; a weak D match, TRBD1 (6 bases). V dropped 4 bases and J dropped 2 bases, with 8 bases sitting between them. Germline CDR1 is SNHLY and CDR2 is FYNNEI. The CDR3 is 14 residues long. DNA for the CDR3: TGTGCCAGCAGTGGGGGACAAAACACCGGGGAGCTGTTTTTT. It encodes CASSGGQNTGELFF.

The chain has TRBV19 and TRBJ2-1; 11 bases map to TRBD2. Germline loops: CDR1 LNHDA, CDR2 SQIVND (reference sequence). The CDR3 has 16 residues. The V and J ends lost 7 bases and 3 bases, in that order; junction bases with no gene match: 8. CDR3 protein: CASKLAGVINYNEQFF. Here the CDR3 DNA reads TGTGCCAGTAAACTAGCGGGAGTTATTAACTACAATGAGCAGTTCTTC.

The rearrangement uses TRBV2 and TRBJ1-3; D unclear. From germline, CDR1 is SNHLY and CDR2 FYNNEI. The CDR3 is made up of 13 amino acids. Trimming cost V 3 bases and J 4 bases, with 7 bases left between them. CDR3 coding DNA: TGTGCCAGCAGTGACGGAGTGGGAAACACCATATATTTT. This sequence encodes CASSDGVGNTIYF.

J is TRBJ1-2 and V is TRBV7-5; TRBD1 is the table's D call, not checked against the DNA. TRBV7-5 is described as a pseudogene. The CDR3 is 12 residues long. CDR3 residues: CARSYDRVGYTF. As DNA, the CDR3 is TGTGCCAGAAGCTACGACAGGGTGGGCTACACCTTC.

The chain recombines TRBV19 with TRBJ1-1, with 9 bases lining up with TRBD1. This CDR3 is 18 amino acids long. Looked up from germline, CDR1 is LNHDA and CDR2 is SQIVND (reference sequence). V shed 2 bases, J shed 5 bases, and the junction held 15 bases outside the gene matches. The chain's CDR3 is CASSIRGVGQGRITEAFF. In DNA, the CDR3 is TGTGCCAGTAGTATAAGAGGTGTGGGACAGGGAAGGATTACTGAAGCTTTCTTT.

The chain recombines TRBV9 with TRBJ2-5; D possibly corresponds to TRBD2 (5 bases). Trimming cost V 0 bases and J 1 base, with 13 bases left between them. CDR1 and CDR2 (germline): SGDLS, YYNGEE. There are 16 residues in the CDR3. The CDR3 protein is CASSVADGGLQETQYF. CDR3 nucleotide sequence: TGTGCCAGCAGCGTAGCGGACGGCGGGCTCCAAGAGACCCAGTACTTC.

This chain uses TRBV6-6 with TRBJ1-1, with no clear D. V shed 2 bases and J shed 1 base, with 8 bases lying between them. The CDR3 length is 14 residues. The germline V gene encodes CDR1 MNHNY and CDR2 SVGAGI (reference sequence). CDR3 sequence reads: CASSYVPANTEAFF. The CDR3 nucleotides read TGTGCCAGCAGTTACGTGCCGGCGAACACTGAAGCTTTCTTT.

This clone has a handful of counts. The chain has TRBV9 and TRBJ1-3, with D perhaps matching TRBD1 (5 bases). Per germline, CDR1 SGDLS and CDR2 YYNGEE. V was pared by 4 bases and J by 4 bases, with 15 bases between. This CDR3 is built from 15 residues. The CDR3 sequence: CASSPNPGTGNTIYF. CDR3 coding DNA: TGTGCCAGCAGCCCTAACCCAGGGACGGGAAACACCATATATTTT. The whole variable domain, remainder taken from reference TRBV9 and TRBJ1-3, is DSGVTQTPKHLITATGQRVTLRCSPRSGDLSVYWYQQSLDQGLQFLIQYYNGEERAKGNILERFSAQQFPDLHSELNLSSLELGDSALYFCASSPNPGTGNTIYFGEGSWLTVV.

J is TRBJ1-2 and V is TRBV15, with 7 bases identical to TRBD1. The CDR3 totals 16 residues. The ends lost 4 bases at V and 6 bases at J; junction bases unmatched: 14. Germline V gene data show CDR1 as LNHNV and CDR2 as YYDKDF (reference sequence). The CDR3 DNA is TGTGCCACCAGCAAACTATCGGAACGGGACAGCCATGGCTACACCTTC. Its translation: CATSKLSERDSHGYTF.